Listed below are T cell receptor beta chains from one sample, sequenced in a study of CD8+ T cells in alopecia areata. Produced via immunoSEQ multiplex PCR; TCRdb's table is partial and in-frame only. The table has roughly 150,000 clones, around 55% seen once. The specimen was CD4+ T cells sorted from blood. The receptors were gathered from a human donor in good health. Both conserved end residues are part of each CDR3. The D gene is left open where the match is weak. Only some rows state a clone size, as once, few, many or a class for expanded clones.

J gene | clone size | V gene | D gene | CDR3 DNA | CDR3 protein
TRBJ2-7 | NA | TRBV4-1 | TRBD2 | TGCGCCAGCAGCCAAGATATGGGGAGACTAGCGCTCGAGCAGTACTTC | CASSQDMGRLALEQYF
TRBJ1-4 | few | TRBV2 | NA | TGTGCCAGCAATGGGGGCCTGGGTAATGAAAAACTGTTTTTT | CASNGGLGNEKLFF
TRBJ1-2 | NA | TRBV30 | NA | TGTGCCTGGAGTTGGACCAATGGCTACACCTTC | CAWSWTNGYTF
TRBJ1-5 | NA | TRBV12-5 | TRBD1 | TGTGCTAGTGGTTTGGTACTCGGGACAGGGGAAGGTCAGCCCCAGCATTTT | CASGLVLGTGEGQPQHF
TRBJ1-1 | once | TRBV29-1 | NA | TGCAGCGTCCTGGGTGGGTACACTGAAGCTTTCTTT | CSVLGGYTEAFF
TRBJ2-1 | NA | TRBV10-3 | TRBD2 | TGTGCCACCAAGACTAGCGGGAGCTCCTACAATGAGCAGTTCTTC | CATKTSGSSYNEQFF
TRBJ1-1 | NA | TRBV9 | NA | TGTGCCAGCAGCGTAGGCGGGGTGAACACTGAAGCTTTCTTT | CASSVGGVNTEAFF
TRBJ2-5 | NA | TRBV27 | NA | TGTGCCAGCAGTTTATGGGAGACCCAGTACTTC | CASSLWETQYF
TRBJ2-1 | NA | TRBV30 | NA | TGTGCCCGGTCGGGGTTGAGCAATGAGCAGTTCTTC | CARSGLSNEQFF
TRBJ2-1 | NA | TRBV2 | TRBD2 | TGTGCCAGGGGGGGAGCGGGAGTCCGGAATGAGCAGTTCTTC | CARGGAGVRNEQFF
TRBJ2-7 | NA | TRBV5-4 | NA | TGTGCCACTGCTTCGGTTCTGGATCTCGAGCAGTACTTC | CATASVLDLEQYF
TRBJ1-2 | once | TRBV4-2 | NA | TGTGCCAGCAGCCAAACCTTGGGGGGGACCAATGGCTACACCTTC | CASSQTLGGTNGYTF
TRBJ2-5 | NA | TRBV28 | NA | TGTGCCAGCACACCCACTAGCACCAAGATCCGGACCCAGTACTTC | CASTPTSTKIRTQYF
TRBJ2-3 | NA | TRBV30 | TRBD2 | TGTGCCTGGAGTGTGGGTAGCGGGAGTACAGATACGCAGTATTTT | CAWSVGSGSTDTQYF
TRBJ1-4 | NA | TRBV30 | NA | TGTGCCTGGGGGGGTGGTGAAGGAAAACTGTTTTTT | CAWGGGEGKLFF
TRBJ2-7 | NA | TRBV7-9 | NA | TGTGCCAGCAGCCCACAGAGCTCCTACGAGCAGTACTTC | CASSPQSSYEQYF
TRBJ2-1 | few | TRBV5-8 | TRBD2 | TGTGCCAGCAGCTTGTTGGCGGGGGGCTACAATGAGCAGTTCTTC | CASSLLAGGYNEQFF
TRBJ2-2 | few | TRBV23-1 | TRBD2 | TGCGCCAGCAGTGCTAGCGGGGGGGCTAGCGGGATTCCCGGGGAGCTGTTTTTT | CASSASGGASGIPGELFF
TRBJ2-1 | few | TRBV29-1 | NA | TGCAGCGTTTCAAGGGCAGGCGAGCAGTTCTTC | CSVSRAGEQFF
TRBJ1-1 | NA | TRBV5-1 | NA | TGCGCCAGCAGCTTCCTTGGTGGTCGGGACACTGAAGCTTTCTTT | CASSFLGGRDTEAFF
TRBJ2-7 | NA | TRBV29-1 | NA | TGCAGCGTCCTATCCTATAAGGGAAGACTCCGCTACGAGCAGTACTTC | CSVLSYKGRLRYEQYF
TRBJ1-5 | NA | TRBV10-1 | NA | TGCGCCAGCAGTGAGCGCAGGGTTAATCAGCCCCAGCATTTT | CASSERRVNQPQHF
TRBJ2-7 | once | TRBV5-1 | NA | TGCGCCAGCGCCGGGGGATCTGCCTACGAGCAGTACTTC | CASAGGSAYEQYF
TRBJ2-1 | NA | TRBV19 | NA | TGTGCCAGTGCGCTAAGCGGGTACAACAATGAGCAGTTCTTC | CASALSGYNNEQFF
TRBJ2-5 | once | TRBV18 | NA | TGTGCCAGCTCACCAAAGGGGAAGCAAGAGACCCAGTACTTC | CASSPKGKQETQYF
TRBJ2-2 | NA | TRBV5-1 | TRBD1 | TGCGCCAGCAGCTTCCGGGACAGGGGCACCGGGGAGCTGTTTTTT | CASSFRDRGTGELFF
TRBJ2-3 | few | TRBV23-1 | TRBD2 | TGCGCCAGCAGTCACTTTCCAGGACTAGCGGGGGGGACCAACACAGATACGCAGTATTTT | CASSHFPGLAGGTNTDTQYF
TRBJ1-2 | NA | TRBV7-9 | NA | TGTGCCAGCAGCCAACCACGGGGCAGAGGCTACACCTTC | CASSQPRGRGYTF
TRBJ2-3 | NA | TRBV7-2 | NA | TGTGCCAGCAGCTTCCAGGGAGGAACAGATACGCAGTATTTT | CASSFQGGTDTQYF
TRBJ1-2 | NA | TRBV7-9 | TRBD1 | TGTGCCAGCAGCCCTCTGGACAGGGGGCCTGTTGGCTACACCTTC | CASSPLDRGPVGYTF
TRBJ1-1 | NA | TRBV9 | TRBD1 | TGTGCCAGCAGCTTGGGAGGGGACAGGGGGAGTAAAGCTTTCTTT | CASSLGGDRGSKAFF
TRBJ2-3 | NA | TRBV7-6 | NA | TGTGCCAGCAGCCCTGTGGGGCGAGATACGCAGTATTTT | CASSPVGRDTQYF
TRBJ2-3 | NA | TRBV5-6 | TRBD2 | TGTGCCAGCAGCTTTGTCGGGCGGGAGACGACAGATACGCAGTATTTT | CASSFVGRETTDTQYF
TRBJ1-1 | few | TRBV30 | NA | TGTGCCTGGAGCGGAAGTGGGGGACAGAACACTGAAGCTTTCTTT | CAWSGSGGQNTEAFF
TRBJ2-7 | NA | TRBV7-2 | TRBD2 | TGTGCCAGCAGCCATGGGACTAGCCGATCCTACGAGCAGTACTTC | CASSHGTSRSYEQYF
TRBJ1-2 | NA | TRBV7-8 | NA | TGTGCCAGCAGCTTAGAAAGAGGGCCTAGTAACGGCTACACCTTC | CASSLERGPSNGYTF
TRBJ2-7 | NA | TRBV30 | NA | TGTGCCTGGAGTGTCCCGCTCGACAGACCCTACGAGCAGTACTTC | CAWSVPLDRPYEQYF
TRBJ2-2 | few | TRBV4-1 | TRBD2 | TGCGCCAGCAGCCAAGTCGCTAGCGGGAGGACCGGGGAGCTGTTTTTT | CASSQVASGRTGELFF
TRBJ2-1 | NA | TRBV19 | TRBD2 | TGTGCCAGTAGAGGCGGGCTAGCGGGAGGCGACAATGAGCAGTTCTTC | CASRGGLAGGDNEQFF
TRBJ2-7 | NA | TRBV27 | TRBD1 | TGTGCCAGCAGGGAGATGGGACAGGGACACCGCGAGCAGTACTTC | CASREMGQGHREQYF
TRBJ2-3 | NA | TRBV9 | NA | TGTGCCAGCAGCGTAGCGGGAGCTATAGGAAATACGCAGTATTTT | CASSVAGAIGNTQYF
TRBJ1-5 | NA | TRBV6-6 | TRBD1 | TGTGCCAGCAGTTACGACAGGGCGAGCAATCAGCCCCAGCATTTT | CASSYDRASNQPQHF
TRBJ1-3 | NA | TRBV6-5 | NA | TGTGCCAGCGGTACAGCTGGAAACACCATATATTTT | CASGTAGNTIYF
TRBJ2-7 | NA | TRBV30 | NA | TGTGCCTGGAGTTCCGGGTCCGCTTACGAGCAGTACTTC | CAWSSGSAYEQYF
TRBJ2-1 | NA | TRBV4-1 | NA | TGCGCCAGCAGCCAAATGGCCCAACGGGTCAATGAGCAGTTCTTC | CASSQMAQRVNEQFF
TRBJ2-5 | NA | TRBV6-1 | NA | TGTGCCAGCAGTTATGGTGAGACCCAGTACTTC | CASSYGETQYF
TRBJ1-2 | once | TRBV15 | NA | TGTGCCACCAGCTTTAGCGGGGCGGAGGGCGGCTACACCTTC | CATSFSGAEGGYTF
TRBJ2-3 | NA | TRBV29-1 | NA | TGCAGCGGAAGGCATCTGGGCCCAGATACGCAGTATTTT | CSGRHLGPDTQYF
TRBJ2-1 | NA | TRBV29-1 | NA | TGCAGCGTTGTTGGGGGGAGAGATCGGAATGAGCAGTTCTTC | CSVVGGRDRNEQFF
TRBJ1-2 | few | TRBV30 | TRBD1 | TGTGCCTGGAGTTCAGGGGGCAGAGGCTACACCTTC | CAWSSGGRGYTF
TRBJ2-5 | few | TRBV5-6 | NA | TGTGCCAGCAGCTTGGTTCTAGGGCCCCAGTACTTC | CASSLVLGPQYF
TRBJ2-1 | NA | TRBV11-2 | TRBD2 | TGTGCCAGCAGCTTAGCCCGGGGAGGGAGGGGCAATGAGCAGTTCTTC | CASSLARGGRGNEQFF
TRBJ1-2 | NA | TRBV30 | TRBD1 | TGTGCCTGCCCCCCGGTCCCAGGGGGGGGCTATGGCTACACCTTC | CACPPVPGGGYGYTF
TRBJ2-7 | few | TRBV29-1 | TRBD1 | TGCAGCGTTGAACCAGGGGGCGGCTACGAGCAGTACTTC | CSVEPGGGYEQYF
TRBJ2-3 | NA | TRBV29-1 | NA | TGCAGCGTTGCCCTGACTAGTTCTTTGACAGATACGCAGTATTTT | CSVALTSSLTDTQYF
TRBJ1-1 | NA | TRBV19 | NA | TGTGCCAGTCAACGACGGGAAAGTGAAGCTTTCTTT | CASQRRESEAFF